This T cell receptor (beta chain) was recovered during a study of blood T cells in healthy people across ages. With respect to this clonotype: Its antigen is as yet unknown.

General study points: Aged donors had fewer naive CD4+ cells and lower diversity than long-lived donors. A roughly linear fall in TCR beta diversity per million T cells was seen with increasing age.

A second PCR of 7 to 11 cycles used a sample-barcoded 5' primer and a J-beta primer mix. Template switching added a 12-random-nucleotide identifier to every cDNA molecule. Every sample gave at least 2.5 million paired-end reads containing CDR3. From the 5' RACE reads, TCRdb called clonotypes with MiXCR, one entry per CDR3 protein. Among 600,000 to 800,000 distinct CDR3 sequences listed, over 20% were seen once. The receptor's source is a man aged 70-80 years in good health. Sequenced input: blood.

CDR3 residues: CASSTSMEDTEAFF. CDR3 bases: TGTGCCAGCAGTACCTCGATGGAGGACACTGAAGCTTTCTTT. The J gene is TRBJ1-1, the V gene TRBV6-2 or TRBV6-3; no reliable D call. The V end was cut by 5 bases, the J end by 3 bases, with 13 bases between. In germline, CDR1 is MNHEY, CDR2 SVGEGT. This CDR3 comprises 14 residues.